This T cell receptor (beta chain) was sequenced for a study of blood T cells in healthy people across ages (dated by TCRdb to the mid-2010s). For the wider study: In model experiments, template switching captured roughly one uniquely barcoded TCR beta cDNA molecule for every two T cells. To track age-related changes in TCR beta repertoire diversity, the study relied on deep sequencing normalized with unique cDNA molecular identifiers. Donors were grouped into four age groups: young (average roughly 16 years), middle-aged (over 35), aged (over 55) and long-lived (approximately 75). Donors of different ages were randomly distributed across sequencing lanes to avoid experimental bias. For two donors (one aged 18 to 30 and one aged 80 or older), the study analyzed two additional independent replicas of 1 million unique cDNA reads from the same blood draw.

Overall study results and their limits: Donor CMV infection status was unknown, potentially confounding age-related changes in expanded clonotypes. Total diversity estimates from one million sequenced T cells were considered lower bounds and underestimates. The long-lived group showed more naive CD4+ T cells, fewer expanded clones and increased TCR diversity than the aged group, suggesting age selection. Conclusive comparison of naive and antigen-experienced compartments was prevented by the profiling of bulk unsorted PBMCs. The percentage of naive T cells measured by flow cytometry correlated strongly with observed TCR beta diversity. As age increased, observed TCR beta diversity per million T cells dropped in a roughly linear way, and a significant reduction was already evident by age about 36.

This clonotype was seen a handful of times. What this receptor recognizes is not known. Base quality data are lacking; no much larger clone is found one base away. V and J are trimmed by 5 bases and 10 bases, and the gene matches miss 7 bases of the junction. Counted from cysteine to phenylalanine, this CDR3 has 15 amino acids. Just CDR3 DNA is preserved here, 45 bases in frame from base 1. The roughly 39 donors, aged about 6 to 95 years, were systemically healthy Caucasian individuals from Russia. Each donor gave ten milliliters of peripheral blood, drawn into EDTA-treated Vacutainer tubes. Ficoll-Paque density-gradient centrifugation was used to isolate PBMCs, with at least 6.5 million per sample. Trizol reagent was used to extract total RNA from PBMCs, with at least 6 micrograms per sample. The percentages of naive CD45RAhigh/CD27high T cells were determined by flow cytometry on a PBMC aliquot from every donor.

Library construction relied on 5' RACE. Data came from an Illumina HiSeq 2500. A second PCR of roughly 6 to 11 cycles was run with a J-beta primer mix and a sample-barcoded 5' primer. A unique molecular identifier was introduced onto each TCR beta cDNA molecule by a template-switch 5' adaptor carrying 12 random nucleotides. Each sample yielded at least 2.5 million CDR3-containing paired-end reads. The Mint cDNA synthesis kit, primed by a TRBC-specific oligonucleotide, was used to synthesize first-strand cDNA from all RNA. Following uracil-DNA glycosylase treatment, a first 18-cycle PCR with universal primers M1SS and BC2_uni_R was performed on all cDNA. In the source study's methods: Normalization of each sample was performed by random selection of 1 million high-quality reads, each carrying a distinct molecular identifier. Instead of being binned into consensus sequences, reads that shared molecular identifiers were thrown out. MiTCR, set to a Q25 quality threshold and the strictest error-elimination algorithm, was used for CDR3 identification, clonotype clustering and error correction. A nonparametric unseen species model with Euler transformation was used to estimate a lower bound on total TCR beta diversity. TCRdb trimmed the raw reads at Q25, called clones with MiXCR and kept productive beta chains. Records with the same CDR3 protein are collapsed into one entry carrying the most frequent genes and DNA. These V and J calls are TCRdb output, not the study's own analysis. The sample includes about 640,000 distinct CDR3 sequences, with about 54% observed a single time. Roughly 34% of the sample belongs to the ten largest clones.

This clonotype was sampled from a man aged 55-75 years in good health. The material sequenced was blood. Here the chain combines TRBV12-3 or TRBV12-4 and TRBJ1-6, and 11 junction bases match TRBD1. CDR3 loop: CASSTRTGGSSPLHF. The sequenced DNA: TGTGCCAGCAGTACCCGGACAGGGGGCAGCTCACCCCTCCACTTT.